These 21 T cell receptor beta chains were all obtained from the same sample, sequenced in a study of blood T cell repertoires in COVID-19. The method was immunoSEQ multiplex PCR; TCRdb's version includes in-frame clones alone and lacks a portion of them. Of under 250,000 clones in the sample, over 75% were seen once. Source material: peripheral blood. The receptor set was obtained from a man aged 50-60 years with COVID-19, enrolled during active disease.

The CDR3 coding sequence is TGTGCCAGCAGCCAAATGTCGGGACTCAGGTCAGGTACAGATACGCAGTATTTT. It specifies CASSQMSGLRSGTDTQYF. The chain joins TRBV3-1 (or the pseudogene TRBV3-2) to TRBJ2-3; a possible D gene is TRBD2 (6 bases). Trimming removed 2 bases from V and 3 bases from J, with 21 bases in between. From germline, CDR1 is LGHDT and CDR2 YNNKEL (reference sequence). The CDR3 spans 18 residues.

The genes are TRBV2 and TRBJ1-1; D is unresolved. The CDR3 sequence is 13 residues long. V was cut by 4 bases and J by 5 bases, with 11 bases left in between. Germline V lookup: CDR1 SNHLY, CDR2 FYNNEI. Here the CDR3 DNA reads TGTGCCAGCAGTGGAGGGCAGAGGACTGAAGCTTTCTTT. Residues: CASSGGQRTEAFF.

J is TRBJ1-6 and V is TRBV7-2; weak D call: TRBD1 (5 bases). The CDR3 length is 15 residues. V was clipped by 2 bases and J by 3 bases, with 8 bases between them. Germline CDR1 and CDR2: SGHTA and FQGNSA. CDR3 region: CASSLQGGYNSPLHF. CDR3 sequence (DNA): TGTGCCAGCAGCTTACAGGGAGGCTATAATTCACCCCTCCACTTT.

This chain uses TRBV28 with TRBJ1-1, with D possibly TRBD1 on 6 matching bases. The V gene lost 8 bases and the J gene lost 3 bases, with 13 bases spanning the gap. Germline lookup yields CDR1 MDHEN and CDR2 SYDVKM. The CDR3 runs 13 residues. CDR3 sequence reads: CASERNRDTEAFF. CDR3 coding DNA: TGTGCCAGCGAACGTAACAGGGACACTGAAGCTTTCTTT.

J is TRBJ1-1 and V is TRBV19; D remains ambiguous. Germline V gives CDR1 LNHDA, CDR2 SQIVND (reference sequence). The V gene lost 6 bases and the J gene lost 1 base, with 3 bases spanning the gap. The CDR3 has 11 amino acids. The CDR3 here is CASSRNTEAFF. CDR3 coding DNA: TGTGCCAGTAGCCGGAACACTGAAGCTTTCTTT.

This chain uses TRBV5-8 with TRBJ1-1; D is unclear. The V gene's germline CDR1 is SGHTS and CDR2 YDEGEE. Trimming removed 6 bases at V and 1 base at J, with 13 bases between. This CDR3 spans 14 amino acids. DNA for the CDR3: TGTGCCAGCATCCCACGGTCAGGGAACACTGAAGCTTTCTTT. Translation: CASIPRSGNTEAFF. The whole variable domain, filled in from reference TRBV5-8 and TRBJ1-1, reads EAGVTQSPTHLIKTRGQQATLRCSPISGHTSVYWYQQALGLGLQFLLWYDEGEERNRGNFPPRFSGRQFPNYSSELNVNALELEDSALYLCASIPRSGNTEAFFGQGTRLTVV.

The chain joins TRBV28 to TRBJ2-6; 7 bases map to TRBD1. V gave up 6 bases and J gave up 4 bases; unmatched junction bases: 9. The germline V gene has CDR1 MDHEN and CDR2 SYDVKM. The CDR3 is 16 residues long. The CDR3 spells CASSLGTGVGANVLTF. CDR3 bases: TGTGCCAGCAGCCTAGGCACAGGGGTCGGGGCCAACGTCCTGACTTTC.

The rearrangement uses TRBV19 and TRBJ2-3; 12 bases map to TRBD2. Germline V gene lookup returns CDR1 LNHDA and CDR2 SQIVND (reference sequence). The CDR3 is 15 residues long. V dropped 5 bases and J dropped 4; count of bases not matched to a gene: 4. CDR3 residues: CASSLAGGLADTQYF. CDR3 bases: TGTGCCAGTAGTCTAGCGGGGGGGCTCGCAGATACGCAGTATTTT.

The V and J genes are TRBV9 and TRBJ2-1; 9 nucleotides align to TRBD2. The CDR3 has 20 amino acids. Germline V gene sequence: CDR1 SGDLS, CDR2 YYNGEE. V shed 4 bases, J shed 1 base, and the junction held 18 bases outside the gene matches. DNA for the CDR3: TGTGCCAGCAGCCCCCGGATGTCTAGCGGGAATCGAGGTTCCTACAATGAGCAGTTCTTC. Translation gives CASSPRMSSGNRGSYNEQFF. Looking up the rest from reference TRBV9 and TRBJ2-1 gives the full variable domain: DSGVTQTPKHLITATGQRVTLRCSPRSGDLSVYWYQQSLDQGLQFLIQYYNGEERAKGNILERFSAQQFPDLHSELNLSSLELGDSALYFCASSPRMSSGNRGSYNEQFFGPGTRLTVL.

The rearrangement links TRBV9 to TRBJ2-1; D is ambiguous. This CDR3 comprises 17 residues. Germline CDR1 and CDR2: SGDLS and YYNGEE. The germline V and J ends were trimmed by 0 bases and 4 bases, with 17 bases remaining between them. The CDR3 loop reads CASSVDPARLLYNEQFF. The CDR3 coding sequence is TGTGCCAGCAGCGTAGATCCAGCCCGACTCCTGTACAATGAGCAGTTCTTC.

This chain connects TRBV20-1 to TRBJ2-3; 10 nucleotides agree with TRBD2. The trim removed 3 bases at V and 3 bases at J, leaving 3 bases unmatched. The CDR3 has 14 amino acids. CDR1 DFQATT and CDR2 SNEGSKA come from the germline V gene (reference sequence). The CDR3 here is CSASERGGTDTQYF. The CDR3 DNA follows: TGCAGTGCTAGTGAGCGGGGGGGTACAGATACGCAGTATTTT.

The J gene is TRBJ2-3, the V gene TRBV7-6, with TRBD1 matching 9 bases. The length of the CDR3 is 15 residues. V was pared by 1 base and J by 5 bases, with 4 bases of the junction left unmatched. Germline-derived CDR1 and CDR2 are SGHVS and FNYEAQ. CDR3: CASSLGTGVVDTQYF. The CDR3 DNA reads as TGTGCCAGCAGCTTAGGGACAGGGGTAGTAGATACGCAGTATTTT.

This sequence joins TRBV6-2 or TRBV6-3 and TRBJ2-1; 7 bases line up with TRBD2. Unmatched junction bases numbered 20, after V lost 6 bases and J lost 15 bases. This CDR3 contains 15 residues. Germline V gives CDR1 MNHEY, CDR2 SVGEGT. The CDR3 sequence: CASSLGVAGVTRWFF. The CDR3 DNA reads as TGTGCCAGCAGCCTTGGGGTGGCGGGAGTAACTAGGTGGTTCTTC.

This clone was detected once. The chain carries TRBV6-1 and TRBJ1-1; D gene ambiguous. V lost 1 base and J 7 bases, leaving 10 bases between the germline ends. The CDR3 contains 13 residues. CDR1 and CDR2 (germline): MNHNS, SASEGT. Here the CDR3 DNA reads TGTGCCAGCAGTGAAGGAGGTATCATTGAAGCTTTCTTT. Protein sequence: CASSEGGIIEAFF.

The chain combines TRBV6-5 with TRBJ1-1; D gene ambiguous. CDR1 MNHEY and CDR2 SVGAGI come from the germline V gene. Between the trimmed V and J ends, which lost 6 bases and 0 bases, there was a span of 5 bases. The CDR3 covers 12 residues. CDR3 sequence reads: CASRGVNTEAFF. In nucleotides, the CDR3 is TGTGCCAGCAGGGGAGTGAACACTGAAGCTTTCTTT.

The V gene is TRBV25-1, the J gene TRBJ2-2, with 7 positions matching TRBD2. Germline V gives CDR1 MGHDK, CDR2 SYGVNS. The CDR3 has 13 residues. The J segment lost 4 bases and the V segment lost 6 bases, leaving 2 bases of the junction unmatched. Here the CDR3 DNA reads TGTGCCAGCAGGGGACTACTCACCGGGGAGCTGTTTTTT. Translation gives CASRGLLTGELFF.

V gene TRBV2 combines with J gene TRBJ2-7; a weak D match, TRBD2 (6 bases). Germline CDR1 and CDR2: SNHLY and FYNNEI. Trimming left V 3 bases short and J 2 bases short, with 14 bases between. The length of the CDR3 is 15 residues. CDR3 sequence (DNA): TGTGCCAGCAGTGAGGAAGGGGCGGGAACCTACGAGCAGTACTTC. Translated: CASSEEGAGTYEQYF.

The CDR3 coding sequence is TGTGCCAGCAGCGTAGGGCTAGCGGGGAGTACCGGGGAGCTGTTTTTT. It specifies CASSVGLAGSTGELFF. The rearrangement uses TRBV9 and TRBJ2-2; 9 bases are a match to TRBD2. CDR1 is SGDLS, CDR2 YYNGEE, per germline. V gave up 0 bases and J gave up 5 bases; unmatched junction bases: 5. The CDR3 length is 16 residues.

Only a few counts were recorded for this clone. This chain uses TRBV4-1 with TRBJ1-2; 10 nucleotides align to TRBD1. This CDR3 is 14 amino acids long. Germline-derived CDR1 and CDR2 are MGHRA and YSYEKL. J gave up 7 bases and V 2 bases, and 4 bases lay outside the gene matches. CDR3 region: CASSQTTGGSGYTF. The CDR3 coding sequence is TGCGCCAGCAGCCAAACGACAGGGGGCAGTGGCTACACCTTC.

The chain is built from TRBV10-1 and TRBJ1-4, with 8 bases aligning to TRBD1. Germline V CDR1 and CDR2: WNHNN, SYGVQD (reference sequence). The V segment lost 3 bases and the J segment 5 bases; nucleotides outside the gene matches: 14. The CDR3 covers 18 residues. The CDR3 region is CASSDRDILGTGNEKLFF. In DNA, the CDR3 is TGCGCCAGCAGTGATCGTGATATATTAGGGACAGGAAATGAAAAACTGTTTTTT.

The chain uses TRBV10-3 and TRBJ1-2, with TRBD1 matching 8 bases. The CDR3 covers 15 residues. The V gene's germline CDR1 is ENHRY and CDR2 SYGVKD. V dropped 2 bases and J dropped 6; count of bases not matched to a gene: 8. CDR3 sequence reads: CAISEPRGPGDGYTF. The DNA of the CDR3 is TGTGCCATCAGTGAGCCCAGGGGGCCAGGGGATGGCTACACCTTC.